Listed below are T cell receptor beta chains from one sample, sequenced in a study of T cells in Graves' hyperthyroidism and ophthalmopathy. TCRdb reprocessed the multiplex PCR reads via MiXCR and lists one record per CDR3 protein. The table includes around 600,000 distinct CDR3 sequences, just under 45% detected once. Sample: peripheral blood or thyroid tissue (not recorded which). These receptors were collected from an adult man with Graves' disease, either hyperthyroidism or ophthalmopathy (not recorded which). The CDR3 runs from the conserved cysteine through the conserved F or W. The D gene is left open where the match is weak. Some rows mark clone size as missing; the rest say once, few, many or name a class of expanded clone.

DNA,CDR3,D,size,J,V
TGTGCCAGCAGTCCGGGACTAGCGGGATCCAACGAGCAGTACTTC,CASSPGLAGSNEQYF,TRBD2,few,TRBJ2-7,TRBV5-1
TGTGCCACCAGCGACAATCGGTTTTGGGACACTGAAGCTTTCTTT,CATSDNRFWDTEAFF,NA,many,TRBJ1-1,TRBV15
TGTGCCAGCAGACCTACAGGGGCCCTTACTGAAGCTTTCTTT,CASRPTGALTEAFF,TRBD1,NA,TRBJ1-1,TRBV6-5
TGTGCCACCAGTGAGTTCTACAGGGATGGTGGCTACACCTTC,CATSEFYRDGGYTF,NA,once,TRBJ1-2,TRBV24-1
TGCAGTGCTCCGGCGGGCGGCGGGGGGGCCGCATACGAGCAGTACTTC,CSAPAGGGGAAYEQYF,TRBD2,NA,TRBJ2-7,TRBV20-1
TGTGCCAGCAGCCAGGCAGGGGTCGGCTACACCTTC,CASSQAGVGYTF,NA,many,TRBJ1-2,TRBV6-5
TGCAGCGCGAGGCGACAGGGGTTTCAGTTTTTT,CSARRQGFQFF,TRBD1,NA,TRBJ1-4,TRBV29-1
TGTGCCAGCAGTTTCCTCGGACAGGGGGCTGGCTACACCTTC,CASSFLGQGAGYTF,TRBD1,NA,TRBJ1-2,TRBV28
TGCGCCAGCAGTGAGTCCGGGACAACCTACGAGCAGTACTTC,CASSESGTTYEQYF,NA,NA,TRBJ2-7,TRBV10-2
TGTGCCATCAGTGAGTGGGGACCCCGCGCCTCCTACGAGCAGTACTTC,CAISEWGPRASYEQYF,NA,many,TRBJ2-7,TRBV10-3
TGTGCCAGCAGCTTAGGATTGGTGGGCGACGAGCAGTACTTC,CASSLGLVGDEQYF,NA,many,TRBJ2-7,TRBV7-9
TGCGCCAGCAGCCAAGGGAGGGCACGAGCTAACTATGGCTACACCTTC,CASSQGRARANYGYTF,NA,NA,TRBJ1-2,TRBV4-1
TGCGCCAGCAGCGCCCGGAGGGGAAACACCATATATTTT,CASSARRGNTIYF,NA,NA,TRBJ1-3,TRBV5-1
TGTGCCAGCAGTACGTCCTTACAGGGTGGTGGCACTGAAGCTTTCTTT,CASSTSLQGGGTEAFF,NA,few,TRBJ1-1,TRBV15
TGTGCCAGCAGCTTCTGGGGCGGCTCGAACACCATATATTTT,CASSFWGGSNTIYF,NA,NA,TRBJ1-3,TRBV7-3
TGTGCCAGCAGTTACCAGGATACGTCTGGAAACACCATATATTTT,CASSYQDTSGNTIYF,NA,NA,TRBJ1-3,TRBV10-3
TGCGCCAGCAGCCTGGTACCGGGACAGAATTACGAGCAGTACTTC,CASSLVPGQNYEQYF,TRBD1,once,TRBJ2-7,TRBV7-6
TGTGCCTGGACCAGGGGAGCCTATGGCTACACCTTC,CAWTRGAYGYTF,NA,NA,TRBJ1-2,TRBV10-3
TGCAGTGCTCCCCGACAGCAAGCTGAAAAACTGTTTTTT,CSAPRQQAEKLFF,NA,few,TRBJ1-4,TRBV20-1
TGTGCCAGCAGGCGCGACAGGGCCAGGATTCGCAATCAGCCCCAGCATTTT,CASRRDRARIRNQPQHF,TRBD1,few,TRBJ1-5,TRBV6-4